These 13 T cell receptor beta chains were sequenced from one sample in a study of T cell responses to AZD1222 COVID-19 vaccine. TCRdb's copy holds only in-frame clones and misses some; the assay was immunoSEQ multiplex PCR. Altogether about 120,000 clones are present, approximately 87% being singletons, with the ten largest covering over 3%. Sample: peripheral blood, taken on day 0 of AZD1222 vaccination. Source of these receptors: an adult in good health.

This clone was observed once. V and J are TRBV10-3 and TRBJ1-2; 7 nucleotides match TRBD1. Germline lookup yields CDR1 ENHRY and CDR2 SYGVKD. Losses at the gene ends were 7 bases for V and 0 bases for J; bases not matched to a gene: 11. The CDR3 extends over 16 amino acids. CDR3 residues: CAINSGTATSNYGYTF. The CDR3 DNA reads as TGTGCCATCAATTCTGGGACAGCTACTTCTAACTATGGCTACACCTTC.

The V and J genes are TRBV18 and TRBJ1-4, with TRBD1 identical over 7 bases. Trimming took 4 bases from V and 4 from J; bases not matched to a gene: 3. Looked up from germline, CDR1 is KGHSH and CDR2 is LQKENI. The CDR3 totals 14 residues. The CDR3 bases are TGTGCCAGCTCACAACAGGGGAATAATGAAAAACTGTTTTTT. This gives the protein CASSQQGNNEKLFF.

The chain employs TRBV29-1 and TRBJ1-1; TRBD1 matches at 9 bases. CDR1 and CDR2 (germline): SQVTM, ANQGSEA. V lost 4 bases to trimming and J lost 1 base; unmatched junction nucleotides: 4. The CDR3 spans 14 residues. The CDR3, as DNA: TGCAGCGTTGTGGGACAGGGAGGGAACACTGAAGCTTTCTTT. This sequence encodes CSVVGQGGNTEAFF.

This clone has more than one count but fewer than ten. The chain combines TRBV10-3 with TRBJ2-5, with 8 bases aligning to TRBD1. Germline V CDR1 and CDR2: ENHRY, SYGVKD. This CDR3 comprises 15 residues. V lost 4 bases, J lost 4 bases, and 8 bases stayed unmatched. CDR3 in amino acids: CAISGTGQGRETQYF. The CDR3 DNA is TGTGCCATCAGTGGGACCGGACAGGGACGAGAGACCCAGTACTTC.

The rearrangement uses TRBV9 and TRBJ2-7, with D perhaps assigned TRBD1 or TRBD2 (5 bases each). The germline V gene encodes CDR1 SGDLS and CDR2 YYNGEE. Trimming removed 6 bases from V and 1 base from J, with 11 bases in between. The CDR3 consists of 13 residues. The CDR3 here is CASNRGVSYEQYF. The CDR3, as DNA: TGTGCCAGCAATAGGGGAGTATCCTACGAGCAGTACTTC.

In its sample, this clone was seen once. The chain combines TRBV6-5 with TRBJ1-3; TRBD1 is a possible D gene (6 bases). Germline-derived CDR1 and CDR2 are MNHEY and SVGAGI. V dropped 6 bases and J dropped 1 base, with 10 bases sitting between them. There are 14 residues in the CDR3. The CDR3 sequence: CASRRGESGNTIYF. CDR3 coding DNA: TGTGCCAGCAGAAGGGGGGAGTCTGGAAACACCATATATTTT.

A few counts support this clone. The genes are TRBV6-5 and TRBJ1-5; D may be TRBD1 (6 bases). The CDR3 is 14 amino acids. Germline V CDR1 and CDR2: MNHEY, SVGAGI. V was clipped by 6 bases and J by 5 bases, with 14 bases between them. CDR3 coding DNA: TGTGCCAGCAGAACCGGACAGCTAGATCAGCCCCAGCATTTT. Translating it yields CASRTGQLDQPQHF.

This chain uses TRBV3-1 (or the pseudogene TRBV3-2) with TRBJ2-1; TRBD2 agrees at 10 bases. J was trimmed by 1 base and V by 1 base; bases with no gene match: 4. The CDR3 has 17 residues. Germline lookup yields CDR1 LGHDT and CDR2 YNNKEL (reference sequence). Here the CDR3 reads CASSQGLAGMSYNEQFF. The CDR3 bases are TGTGCCAGCAGCCAAGGACTAGCGGGTATGTCCTACAATGAGCAGTTCTTC.

This chain joins TRBV10-3 and TRBJ1-2; D is unclear. CDR3 length: 13 residues. The V gene's germline CDR1 is ENHRY and CDR2 SYGVKD. Trimming pared 5 bases from V and 1 base from J, leaving 8 bases between. CDR3 DNA: TGTGCCATCAGTTTGACCAATAACTATGGCTACACCTTC. Amino acid sequence: CAISLTNNYGYTF.

V gene TRBV6-2 or TRBV6-3 combines with J gene TRBJ2-7, with D possibly being TRBD1 (6 bases). CDR3 size: 12 residues. The germline V gene has CDR1 MNHEY and CDR2 SVGEGT. Trimming pared 5 bases from V and 7 bases from J, leaving 12 bases between. CDR3 in DNA: TGTGCCAGCAGTAACAGGGTCGGGGAGCAGTACTTC. Its protein product is CASSNRVGEQYF.

This chain links TRBV7-2 with TRBJ1-1; unclear D gene. Looked up from germline, CDR1 is SGHTA and CDR2 is FQGNSA. The CDR3 extends over 12 amino acids. Trimming pared 1 base from V and 2 bases from J, leaving 2 bases between. The CDR3 protein is CASSLVNTEAFF. DNA for the CDR3: TGTGCCAGCAGCTTAGTTAACACTGAAGCTTTCTTT.

The chain links TRBV25-1 to TRBJ1-2; tentative D call: TRBD1 (6 bases). The length of the CDR3 is 14 residues. V was shortened by 5 bases and J by 8 bases, with 18 bases between the two germline ends. Looked up from germline, CDR1 is MGHDK and CDR2 is SYGVNS. CDR3 DNA sequence: TGTGCCAGCAGTTTGGGGGGCCCCAATGGGGGCTACACCTTC. Encoded protein: CASSLGGPNGGYTF.

The chain joins TRBV18 to TRBJ1-5; TRBD1 is a possible D gene (5 bases). Trimming left V 3 bases short and J 2 bases short, with 14 bases between. The CDR3 runs to 16 residues. Germline CDR1 and CDR2: KGHSH and LQKENI. CDR3 nucleotide sequence: TGTGCCAGCTCACCGCAGGGTACGCATGGCAATCAGCCCCAGCATTTT. Encoded protein: CASSPQGTHGNQPQHF.